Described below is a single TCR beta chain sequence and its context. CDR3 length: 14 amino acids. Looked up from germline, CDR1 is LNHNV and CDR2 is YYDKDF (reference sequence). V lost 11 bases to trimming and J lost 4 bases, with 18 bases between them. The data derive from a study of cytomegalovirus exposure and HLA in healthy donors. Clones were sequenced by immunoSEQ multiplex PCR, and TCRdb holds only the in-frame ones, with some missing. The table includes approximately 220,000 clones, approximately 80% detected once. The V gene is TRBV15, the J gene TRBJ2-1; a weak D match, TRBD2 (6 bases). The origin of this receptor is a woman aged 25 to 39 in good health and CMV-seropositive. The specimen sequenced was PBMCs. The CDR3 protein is CAGDSSDRYNEQFF. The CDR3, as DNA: TGTGCCGGAGACTCTAGCGATAGATACAATGAGCAGTTCTTC.